A selection of T cell receptor beta chains follows, all from one sample in a study of T cells in Graves' hyperthyroidism and ophthalmopathy. MiXCR was run by TCRdb on the multiplex PCR reads, yielding one entry per CDR3 protein. The table has approximately 510,000 distinct CDR3 sequences, around 43% seen once. The sample consisted of peripheral blood or thyroid tissue (not recorded which). The origin of the receptors is an adult woman with Graves' disease, either hyperthyroidism or ophthalmopathy (not recorded which). Each CDR3 is given with its conserved first and last residue. A D gene is named only where the DNA matches it firmly. The size of a clone is reported for some rows only, either as once, few or many, or as a class for expanded clones.

v_call: TRBV6-5; j_call: TRBJ2-2; d_call: .; clone_size: once; cdr3_aa: CASSYSTGEDTGELFF; cdr3_nt: TGTGCCAGCAGTTACTCGACCGGGGAAGACACCGGGGAGCTGTTTTTT
v_call: TRBV2; j_call: TRBJ1-4; d_call: TRBD1; clone_size: .; cdr3_aa: CASSQPRGLLEKLFF; cdr3_nt: TGTGCCAGCAGTCAGCCCAGGGGGCTGTTGGAAAAACTGTTTTTT
v_call: TRBV20-1; j_call: TRBJ1-1; d_call: .; clone_size: many; cdr3_aa: CSARTDTEAFF; cdr3_nt: TGCAGTGCCAGAACGGACACTGAAGCTTTCTTT
v_call: TRBV20-1; j_call: TRBJ1-2; d_call: .; clone_size: once; cdr3_aa: CSARQEANYGYTF; cdr3_nt: TGCAGTGCCAGACAGGAAGCTAACTATGGCTACACCTTC
v_call: TRBV12-3/TRBV12-4; j_call: TRBJ1-5; d_call: .; clone_size: many; cdr3_aa: CASSRTYQPQHF; cdr3_nt: TGTGCCAGCAGTAGGACCTATCAGCCCCAGCATTTT
v_call: TRBV14; j_call: TRBJ1-5; d_call: .; clone_size: few; cdr3_aa: CASSTGKGDNQPQHF; cdr3_nt: TGTGCCAGCAGCACGGGGAAGGGGGACAATCAGCCCCAGCATTTT
v_call: TRBV9; j_call: TRBJ1-2; d_call: .; clone_size: few; cdr3_aa: CASSASGAPYGYTF; cdr3_nt: TGTGCCAGCAGCGCCTCCGGGGCACCCTATGGCTACACCTTC
v_call: TRBV4-2; j_call: TRBJ2-2; d_call: .; clone_size: few; cdr3_aa: CASSPGGGLNGELFF; cdr3_nt: TGTGCCAGCAGCCCCGGTGGCGGGTTGAACGGGGAGCTGTTTTTT
v_call: TRBV15; j_call: TRBJ1-4; d_call: TRBD1; clone_size: few; cdr3_aa: CATSTTGIGEKLFF; cdr3_nt: TGTGCCACCAGCACGACAGGGATTGGTGAAAAACTGTTTTTT
v_call: TRBV5-1; j_call: TRBJ2-7; d_call: TRBD2; clone_size: many; cdr3_aa: CASSLGGTSRTYEQYF; cdr3_nt: TGCGCCAGCAGCTTGGGCGGGACTAGCAGAACCTACGAGCAGTACTTC
v_call: TRBV10-3; j_call: TRBJ1-1; d_call: .; clone_size: many; cdr3_aa: CAISGPDRAFF; cdr3_nt: TGTGCCATCAGCGGGCCCGACAGAGCTTTCTTT
v_call: TRBV7-3; j_call: TRBJ1-1; d_call: .; clone_size: many; cdr3_aa: CASSLTGRGNTEAFF; cdr3_nt: TGTGCCAGCAGCTTAACGGGCAGGGGGAACACTGAAGCTTTCTTT
v_call: TRBV12-3/TRBV12-4; j_call: TRBJ2-6; d_call: .; clone_size: many; cdr3_aa: CASSQSGTGANVLTF; cdr3_nt: TGTGCCAGCAGTCAATCAGGGACTGGGGCCAACGTCCTGACTTTC
v_call: TRBV20-1; j_call: TRBJ1-1; d_call: .; clone_size: few; cdr3_aa: CSAAQGTGAFF; cdr3_nt: TGCAGTGCAGCTCAGGGAACAGGAGCTTTCTTT
v_call: TRBV7-6; j_call: TRBJ1-1; d_call: .; clone_size: .; cdr3_aa: CASSLAQGTRAEAFF; cdr3_nt: TGTGCCAGCAGCTTAGCGCAGGGTACAAGGGCTGAAGCTTTCTTT
v_call: TRBV5-5; j_call: TRBJ1-4; d_call: .; clone_size: many; cdr3_aa: CASSLGGADEKLFF; cdr3_nt: TGTGCCAGCAGCTTGGGGGGTGCGGATGAAAAACTGTTTTTT
v_call: TRBV7-9; j_call: TRBJ1-1; d_call: .; clone_size: .; cdr3_aa: CASSPSQMNTEAFF; cdr3_nt: TGTGCCAGCAGCCCATCACAGATGAACACTGAAGCTTTCTTT
v_call: TRBV7-9; j_call: TRBJ1-2; d_call: .; clone_size: many; cdr3_aa: CASSQGPVNYGYTF; cdr3_nt: TGTGCCAGCAGCCAAGGCCCGGTTAACTATGGCTACACCTTC
v_call: TRBV25-1; j_call: TRBJ1-2; d_call: .; clone_size: .; cdr3_aa: CASSHTGTLNLGGYTF; cdr3_nt: TGTGCCAGCAGTCACACCGGGACTCTCAATTTGGGTGGCTACACCTTC
v_call: TRBV15; j_call: TRBJ1-1; d_call: TRBD1; clone_size: many; cdr3_aa: CATSRRQGSAFF; cdr3_nt: TGTGCCACCAGCAGAAGACAGGGATCGGCTTTCTTT
v_call: TRBV7-6; j_call: TRBJ2-7; d_call: .; clone_size: few; cdr3_aa: CASTLGGDSYEQYF; cdr3_nt: TGTGCCAGTACTCTCGGGGGCGACTCCTACGAGCAGTACTTC
v_call: TRBV20-1; j_call: TRBJ2-7; d_call: TRBD1; clone_size: many; cdr3_aa: CSAGQGSTYEQYF; cdr3_nt: TGCAGTGCAGGACAGGGGTCTACCTACGAGCAGTACTTC
v_call: TRBV5-6; j_call: TRBJ1-5; d_call: TRBD1; clone_size: .; cdr3_aa: CASSSQGALNQPQHF; cdr3_nt: TGTGCCAGCAGCTCACAGGGGGCCTTGAATCAGCCCCAGCATTTT
v_call: TRBV2; j_call: TRBJ2-7; d_call: .; clone_size: many; cdr3_aa: CASSETDPAPEQYF; cdr3_nt: TGTGCCAGCAGTGAAACGGATCCGGCTCCCGAGCAGTACTTC
v_call: TRBV29-1; j_call: TRBJ1-2; d_call: .; clone_size: few; cdr3_aa: CSVDLGFGGYTF; cdr3_nt: TGCAGCGTTGACCTGGGCTTTGGTGGCTACACCTTC
v_call: TRBV12-3/TRBV12-4; j_call: TRBJ2-5; d_call: TRBD2; clone_size: many; cdr3_aa: CASTWGGGRETQYF; cdr3_nt: TGTGCCAGCACCTGGGGCGGGGGACGAGAGACCCAGTACTTC
v_call: TRBV12-3/TRBV12-4; j_call: TRBJ1-1; d_call: .; clone_size: many; cdr3_aa: CASSLVANTEAFF; cdr3_nt: TGTGCCAGCAGCTTGGTAGCGAACACTGAAGCTTTCTTT
v_call: TRBV7-9; j_call: TRBJ2-7; d_call: TRBD1; clone_size: once; cdr3_aa: CASSLGSETGSEQYF; cdr3_nt: TGTGCCAGCAGCTTAGGGTCCGAGACAGGGAGCGAGCAGTACTTC
v_call: TRBV19; j_call: TRBJ1-5; d_call: .; clone_size: few; cdr3_aa: CATPWGSNQPQHF; cdr3_nt: TGTGCCACCCCTTGGGGATCCAATCAGCCCCAGCATTTT
v_call: TRBV7-3; j_call: TRBJ2-7; d_call: TRBD1; clone_size: .; cdr3_aa: CASSPLGQGSYEQYF; cdr3_nt: TGTGCCAGCAGTCCGTTGGGACAGGGTTCCTACGAGCAGTACTTC
v_call: TRBV2; j_call: TRBJ2-7; d_call: .; clone_size: .; cdr3_aa: CASSEGGIFTSGTYEQYF; cdr3_nt: TGTGCCAGCAGTGAAGGAGGGATCTTCACGTCGGGGACATACGAGCAGTACTTC
v_call: TRBV20-1; j_call: TRBJ2-7; d_call: TRBD1; clone_size: .; cdr3_aa: CSARGTGILYEQYF; cdr3_nt: TGCAGTGCTAGGGGGACAGGGATCCTCTACGAGCAGTACTTC
v_call: TRBV29-1; j_call: TRBJ2-3; d_call: .; clone_size: many; cdr3_aa: CSVGRDTDTQYF; cdr3_nt: TGCAGCGTGGGGCGGGACACAGATACGCAGTATTTT
v_call: TRBV7-9; j_call: TRBJ2-5; d_call: .; clone_size: many; cdr3_aa: CASRDTVQETQYF; cdr3_nt: TGTGCCAGCAGGGACACCGTACAAGAGACCCAGTACTTC
v_call: TRBV29-1; j_call: TRBJ1-2; d_call: .; clone_size: .; cdr3_aa: CSAFDRYGYTF; cdr3_nt: TGCAGCGCCTTTGACCGCTATGGCTACACCTTC
v_call: TRBV11-3; j_call: TRBJ2-1; d_call: .; clone_size: .; cdr3_aa: CASSSPSYNEQFF; cdr3_nt: TGTGCCAGCAGCTCCCCTTCCTACAATGAGCAGTTCTTC
v_call: TRBV5-1; j_call: TRBJ1-6; d_call: .; clone_size: many; cdr3_aa: CASSLVGGGSPLHF; cdr3_nt: TGCGCCAGCAGCTTGGTTGGGGGCGGATCACCCCTCCACTTT
v_call: TRBV25-1; j_call: TRBJ2-2; d_call: TRBD2; clone_size: many; cdr3_aa: CASSAFSGWLAGNYTGELFF; cdr3_nt: TGTGCCAGCAGCGCCTTCTCGGGATGGTTAGCGGGCAATTACACCGGGGAGCTGTTTTTT
v_call: TRBV5-1; j_call: TRBJ2-3; d_call: .; clone_size: .; cdr3_aa: CASTTGDRTDTQYF; cdr3_nt: TGCGCCAGCACCACGGGGGACCGCACAGATACGCAGTATTTT
v_call: TRBV29-1; j_call: TRBJ1-4; d_call: .; clone_size: .; cdr3_aa: CSVVRIGEKLFF; cdr3_nt: TGCAGCGTGGTTAGGATTGGCGAAAAACTGTTTTTT
v_call: TRBV29-1; j_call: TRBJ1-1; d_call: TRBD1; clone_size: .; cdr3_aa: CSVERDSKVEAFF; cdr3_nt: TGCAGCGTTGAAAGGGACAGCAAGGTTGAAGCTTTCTTT
v_call: TRBV20-1; j_call: TRBJ2-2; d_call: TRBD2; clone_size: .; cdr3_aa: CSAYRPSGLAAGELFF; cdr3_nt: TGCAGTGCTTACCGACCGTCAGGACTAGCTGCCGGGGAGCTGTTTTTT
v_call: TRBV10-3; j_call: TRBJ1-2; d_call: .; clone_size: .; cdr3_aa: CASTFGPLYGYTF; cdr3_nt: TGTGCCAGCACTTTCGGACCGTTATATGGCTACACCTTC
v_call: TRBV10-2; j_call: TRBJ1-1; d_call: TRBD1; clone_size: .; cdr3_aa: CASSGQGLGAFF; cdr3_nt: TGCGCCAGCTCGGGACAGGGTCTTGGAGCTTTCTTT
v_call: TRBV2; j_call: TRBJ1-1; d_call: TRBD1; clone_size: .; cdr3_aa: CASSLIDRGEAFF; cdr3_nt: TGTGCCAGCAGTTTAATCGACAGGGGGGAAGCTTTCTTT
v_call: TRBV5-1; j_call: TRBJ1-2; d_call: TRBD1; clone_size: many; cdr3_aa: CASSRDRGSGYTF; cdr3_nt: TGCGCCAGCAGCCGGGACAGGGGATCGGGCTACACCTTC
v_call: TRBV7-2; j_call: TRBJ1-3; d_call: TRBD1; clone_size: few; cdr3_aa: CASSSWTGNTIYF; cdr3_nt: TGTGCCAGCAGCTCCTGGACAGGGAACACCATATATTTT
v_call: TRBV2; j_call: TRBJ2-5; d_call: .; clone_size: .; cdr3_aa: CASSQVPGRQTQYF; cdr3_nt: TGTGCCAGCAGTCAAGTCCCGGGACGCCAGACCCAGTACTTC
v_call: TRBV5-6; j_call: TRBJ2-5; d_call: .; clone_size: few; cdr3_aa: CAWSPQGQETQYF; cdr3_nt: TGTGCCTGGAGCCCACAGGGCCAAGAGACCCAGTACTTC
v_call: TRBV7-8; j_call: TRBJ2-7; d_call: .; clone_size: .; cdr3_aa: CASSLGPLGAGEQYF; cdr3_nt: TGTGCCAGCAGCTTAGGTCCATTGGGAGCCGGGGAGCAGTACTTC
v_call: TRBV5-1; j_call: TRBJ2-7; d_call: .; clone_size: .; cdr3_aa: CASSLGGVPLYEQYF; cdr3_nt: TGCGCCAGCAGCTTGGGGGGGGTCCCACTCTACGAGCAGTACTTC
v_call: TRBV12-3/TRBV12-4; j_call: TRBJ1-1; d_call: TRBD1; clone_size: .; cdr3_aa: CASGLGTGGAFF; cdr3_nt: TGTGCTAGTGGTTTGGGAACAGGGGGTGCTTTCTTT
v_call: TRBV7-8; j_call: TRBJ1-2; d_call: .; clone_size: .; cdr3_aa: CASSLRRENYGYTF; cdr3_nt: TGTGCCAGCAGCTTACGCAGGGAGAACTATGGCTACACCTTC
v_call: TRBV7-9; j_call: TRBJ1-2; d_call: TRBD1; clone_size: .; cdr3_aa: CASSHRDSGNGYTF; cdr3_nt: TGTGCCAGCAGCCACCGGGACAGTGGGAATGGCTACACCTTC
v_call: TRBV20-1; j_call: TRBJ2-5; d_call: .; clone_size: .; cdr3_aa: CSATRGGAQYF; cdr3_nt: TGCAGTGCTACAAGGGGGGGGGCCCAGTACTTC